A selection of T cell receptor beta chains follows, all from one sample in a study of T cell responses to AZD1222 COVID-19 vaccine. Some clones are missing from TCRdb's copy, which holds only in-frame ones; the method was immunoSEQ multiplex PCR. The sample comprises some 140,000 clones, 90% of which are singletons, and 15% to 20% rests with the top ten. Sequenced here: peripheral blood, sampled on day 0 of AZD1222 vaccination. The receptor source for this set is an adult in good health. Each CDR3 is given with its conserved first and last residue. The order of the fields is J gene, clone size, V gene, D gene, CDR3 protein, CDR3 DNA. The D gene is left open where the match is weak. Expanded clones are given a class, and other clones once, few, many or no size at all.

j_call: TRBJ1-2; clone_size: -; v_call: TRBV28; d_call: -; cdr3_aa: CASSDQGYGYTF; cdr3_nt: TGTGCCAGCAGTGACCAGGGGTATGGCTACACCTTC
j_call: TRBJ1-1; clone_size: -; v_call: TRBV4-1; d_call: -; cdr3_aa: CASSRRDGNTEAFF; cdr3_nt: TGCGCCAGCAGCCGCAGGGATGGGAACACTGAAGCTTTCTTT
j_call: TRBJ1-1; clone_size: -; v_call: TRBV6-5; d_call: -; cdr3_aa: CASKLGPNTEAFF; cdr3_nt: TGTGCCAGCAAACTGGGACCCAACACTGAAGCTTTCTTT
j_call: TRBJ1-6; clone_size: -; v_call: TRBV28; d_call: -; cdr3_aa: CASSLVGTSHSPLHF; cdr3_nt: TGTGCCAGCAGTTTGGTAGGGACTTCTCATTCACCCCTCCACTTT
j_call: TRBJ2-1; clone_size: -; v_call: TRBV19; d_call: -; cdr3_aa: CASSILGLRVLAEQFF; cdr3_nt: TGTGCCAGTAGTATACTGGGGTTGCGGGTCTTGGCTGAGCAGTTCTTC
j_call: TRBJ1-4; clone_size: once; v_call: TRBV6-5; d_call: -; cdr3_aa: CASSFTTNEKLFF; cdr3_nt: TGTGCCAGCAGTTTCACCACTAATGAAAAACTGTTTTTT
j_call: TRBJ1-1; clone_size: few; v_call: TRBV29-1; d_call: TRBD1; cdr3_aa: CSVGTGGNTEAFF; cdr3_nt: TGCAGCGTTGGAACAGGGGGCAACACTGAAGCTTTCTTT
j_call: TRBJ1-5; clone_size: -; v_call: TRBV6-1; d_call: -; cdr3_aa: CASSDAGWNQPQHF; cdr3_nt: TGTGCCAGCAGTGATGCGGGGTGGAATCAGCCCCAGCATTTT
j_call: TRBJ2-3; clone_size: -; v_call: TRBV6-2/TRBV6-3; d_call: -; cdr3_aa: CASSYSYRDSPTDTQYF; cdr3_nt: TGTGCCAGCAGTTACTCGTACCGGGACTCCCCGACAGATACGCAGTATTTT
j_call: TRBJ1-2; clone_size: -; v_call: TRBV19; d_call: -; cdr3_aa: CASSILRTDHNYGYTF; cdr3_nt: TGTGCCAGTAGTATACTACGGACAGACCATAACTATGGCTACACCTTC
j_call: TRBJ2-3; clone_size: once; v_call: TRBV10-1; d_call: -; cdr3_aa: CASSSNGQTTDTQYF; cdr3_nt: TGCGCCAGCAGTTCCAACGGACAGACTACAGATACGCAGTATTTT
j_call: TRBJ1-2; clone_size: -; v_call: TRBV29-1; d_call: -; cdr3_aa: CSVNSYYGYTF; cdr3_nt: TGCAGCGTTAACAGCTACTATGGCTACACCTTC
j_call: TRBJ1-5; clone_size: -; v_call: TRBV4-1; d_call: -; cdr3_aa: CASSHLTGDNQPQHF; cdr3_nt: TGCGCCAGCAGCCATCTAACAGGAGACAATCAGCCCCAGCATTTT
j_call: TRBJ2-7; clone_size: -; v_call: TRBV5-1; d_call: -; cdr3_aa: CASSLGGWYEQYF; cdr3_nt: TGCGCCAGCAGCTTGGGTGGGTGGTACGAGCAGTACTTC
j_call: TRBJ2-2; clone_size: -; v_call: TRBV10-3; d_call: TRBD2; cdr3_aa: CAISETLGTSGRDTGELFF; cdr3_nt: TGTGCCATCAGTGAGACCCTCGGGACTAGCGGGAGGGACACCGGGGAGCTGTTTTTT
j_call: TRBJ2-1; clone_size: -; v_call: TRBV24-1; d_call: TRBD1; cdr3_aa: CATSDHRGSLTGEQFF; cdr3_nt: TGTGCCACCAGTGACCACAGGGGATCCCTCACAGGTGAGCAGTTCTTC
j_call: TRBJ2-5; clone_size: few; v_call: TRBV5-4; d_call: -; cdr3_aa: CASSLNSAETQYF; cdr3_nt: TGTGCCAGCAGCTTGAATAGCGCCGAGACCCAGTACTTC
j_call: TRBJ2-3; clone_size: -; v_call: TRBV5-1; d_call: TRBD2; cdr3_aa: CASSLGLAGDGDTQYF; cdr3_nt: TGCGCCAGCAGCTTGGGACTAGCGGGGGATGGAGATACGCAGTATTTT
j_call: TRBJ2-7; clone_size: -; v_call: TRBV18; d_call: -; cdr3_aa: CASSRESTSYEQYF; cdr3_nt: TGTGCCAGCTCACGGGAGTCCACCTCCTACGAGCAGTACTTC
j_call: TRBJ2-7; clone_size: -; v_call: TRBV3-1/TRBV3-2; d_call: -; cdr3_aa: CASSQVSGGTLPRHYEQYF; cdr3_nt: TGTGCCAGCAGCCAAGTTTCCGGCGGAACCCTCCCCCGCCACTACGAGCAGTACTTC
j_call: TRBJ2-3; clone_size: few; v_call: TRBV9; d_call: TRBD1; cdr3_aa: CASSAYYRDSSTDTQYF; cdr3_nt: TGTGCCAGCAGCGCATACTACCGGGACAGTAGCACAGATACGCAGTATTTT
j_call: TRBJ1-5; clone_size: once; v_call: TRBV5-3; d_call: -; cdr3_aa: CARSLDRDQPQHF; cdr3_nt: TGTGCCAGAAGCTTGGATCGGGATCAGCCCCAGCATTTT
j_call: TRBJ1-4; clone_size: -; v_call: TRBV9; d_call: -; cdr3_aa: CASSVGAGATREKLFF; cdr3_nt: TGTGCCAGCAGCGTAGGGGCAGGGGCGACAAGAGAAAAACTGTTTTTT
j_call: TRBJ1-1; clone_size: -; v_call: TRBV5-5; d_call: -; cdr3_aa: CASFHPNTEAFF; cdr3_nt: TGTGCCAGCTTCCACCCGAACACTGAAGCTTTCTTT
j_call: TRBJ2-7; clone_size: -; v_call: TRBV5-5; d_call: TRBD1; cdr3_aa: CASSGTVLYEQYF; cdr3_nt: TGTGCCAGCAGTGGGACAGTACTATACGAGCAGTACTTC
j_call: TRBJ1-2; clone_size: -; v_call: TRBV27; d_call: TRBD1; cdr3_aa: CASSNAGTADYGYTF; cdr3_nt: TGTGCCAGCAGTAACGCCGGGACAGCCGACTATGGCTACACCTTC
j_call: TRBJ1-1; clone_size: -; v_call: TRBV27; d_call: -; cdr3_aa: CASSLSLWGVNTEAFF; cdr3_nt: TGTGCCAGCAGTTTATCGCTGTGGGGGGTGAACACTGAAGCTTTCTTT
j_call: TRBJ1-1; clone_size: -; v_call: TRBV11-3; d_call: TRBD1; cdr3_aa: CASSPHRGSTEAFF; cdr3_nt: TGTGCCAGCAGCCCTCACAGGGGAAGCACTGAAGCTTTCTTT
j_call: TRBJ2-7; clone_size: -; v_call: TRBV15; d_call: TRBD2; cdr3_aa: CATSFRSSSGYEQYF; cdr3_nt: TGTGCCACCAGCTTCCGGTCGTCTAGCGGCTACGAGCAGTACTTC
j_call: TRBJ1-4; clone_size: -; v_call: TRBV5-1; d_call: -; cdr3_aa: CASSLDRQGGEKLFF; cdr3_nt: TGCGCCAGCAGCTTGGACAGGCAGGGAGGGGAAAAACTGTTTTTT
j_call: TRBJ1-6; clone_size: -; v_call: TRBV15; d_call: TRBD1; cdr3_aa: CATSPRTGPGSPLHF; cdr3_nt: TGTGCCACCAGCCCACGGACAGGCCCGGGTTCACCCCTCCACTTT
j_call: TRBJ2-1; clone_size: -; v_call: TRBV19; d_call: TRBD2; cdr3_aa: CASSTRRGAYNEQFF; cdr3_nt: TGTGCCAGTAGTACCCGGCGGGGGGCCTACAATGAGCAGTTCTTC
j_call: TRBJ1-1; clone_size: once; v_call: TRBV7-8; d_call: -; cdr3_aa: CASSLLGITGDTEAFF; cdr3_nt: TGTGCCAGCAGCTTACTAGGTATTACCGGTGACACTGAAGCTTTCTTT
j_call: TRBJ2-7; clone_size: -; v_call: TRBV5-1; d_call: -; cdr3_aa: CASSLIEKDCYEQYF; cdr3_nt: TGCGCCAGCAGCTTGATCGAGAAAGACTGCTACGAGCAGTACTTC
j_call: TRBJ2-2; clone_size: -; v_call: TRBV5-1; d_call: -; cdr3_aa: CASSLEGQGHTGELFF; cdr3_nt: TGCGCCAGCAGCTTGGAGGGGCAGGGGCACACCGGGGAGCTGTTTTTT
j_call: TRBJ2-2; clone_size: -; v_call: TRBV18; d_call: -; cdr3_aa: CASSTQFDGTGELFF; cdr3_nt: TGTGCCAGCTCCACCCAGTTCGATGGCACCGGGGAGCTGTTTTTT
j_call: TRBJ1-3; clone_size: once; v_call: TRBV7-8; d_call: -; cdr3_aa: CASSLAGGPGGNTIYF; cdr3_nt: TGTGCCAGCAGCTTAGCCGGAGGGCCGGGAGGAAACACCATATATTTT
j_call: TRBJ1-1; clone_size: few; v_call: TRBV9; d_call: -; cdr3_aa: CASSGLSGTNFGAFF; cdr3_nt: TGTGCCAGCAGCGGTCTATCCGGGACAAACTTTGGGGCTTTCTTT
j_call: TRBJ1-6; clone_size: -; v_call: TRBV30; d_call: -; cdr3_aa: CAWSVRRERSPLHF; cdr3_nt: TGTGCCTGGAGTGTACGCAGGGAACGCTCACCCCTCCACTTT
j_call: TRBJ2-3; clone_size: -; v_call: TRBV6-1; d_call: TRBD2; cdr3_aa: CASSEANGLAFKDTQYF; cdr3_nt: TGTGCCAGCAGTGAGGCAAACGGACTAGCTTTTAAAGATACGCAGTATTTT
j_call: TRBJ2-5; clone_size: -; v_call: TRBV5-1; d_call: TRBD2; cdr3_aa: CASSLGLAGAETQYF; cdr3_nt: TGCGCCAGCAGCTTAGGACTAGCGGGCGCAGAGACCCAGTACTTC
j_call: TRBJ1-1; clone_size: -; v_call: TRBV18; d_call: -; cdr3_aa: CASSPTGREAFF; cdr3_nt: TGTGCCAGCTCACCGACGGGCCGTGAAGCTTTCTTT
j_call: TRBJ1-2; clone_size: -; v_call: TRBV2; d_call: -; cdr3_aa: CASSEGSYGYTF; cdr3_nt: TGTGCCAGCAGTGAGGGGTCCTATGGCTACACCTTC
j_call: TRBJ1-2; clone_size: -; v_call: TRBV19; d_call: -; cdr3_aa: CASSLLGVYGYTF; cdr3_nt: TGTGCCAGTAGCCTACTGGGGGTCTATGGCTACACCTTC
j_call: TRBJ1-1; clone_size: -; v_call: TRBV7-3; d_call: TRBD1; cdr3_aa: CASSQGGLQPFF; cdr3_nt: TGTGCCAGCAGCCAGGGGGGGCTTCAGCCTTTCTTT
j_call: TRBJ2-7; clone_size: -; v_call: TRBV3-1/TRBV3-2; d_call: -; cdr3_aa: CASSQDLGRSYEQYF; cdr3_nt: TGTGCCAGCAGCCAAGATTTAGGACGCTCCTACGAGCAGTACTTC